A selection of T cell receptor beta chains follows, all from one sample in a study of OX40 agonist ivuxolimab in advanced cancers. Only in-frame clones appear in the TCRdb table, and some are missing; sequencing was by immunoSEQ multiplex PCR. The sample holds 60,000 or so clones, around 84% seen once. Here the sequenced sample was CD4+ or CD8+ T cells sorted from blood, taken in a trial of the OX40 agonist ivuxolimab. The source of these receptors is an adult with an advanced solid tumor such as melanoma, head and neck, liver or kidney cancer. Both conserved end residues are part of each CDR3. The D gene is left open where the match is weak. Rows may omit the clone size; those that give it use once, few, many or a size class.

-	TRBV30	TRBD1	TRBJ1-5	TGTGCCTGGGGACAGGCGGGACAGCCCCAGCATTTT	CAWGQAGQPQHF
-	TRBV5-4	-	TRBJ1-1	TGTGCCAGCAGCTTTATAGCAGAGGGCGCTGAAGCTTTCTTT	CASSFIAEGAEAFF
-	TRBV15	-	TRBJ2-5	TGTGCCACCAGCAGAGGCCAGCGAGAGACCCAGTACTTC	CATSRGQRETQYF
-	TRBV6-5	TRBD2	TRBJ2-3	TGTGCCAGCAGTACGGGACTAGCGGTTGCCTATACGCAGTATTTT	CASSTGLAVAYTQYF
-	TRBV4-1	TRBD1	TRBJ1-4	TGCGCCAGCAGCCAAGGACAGGGACTTACAACTAATGAAAAACTGTTTTTT	CASSQGQGLTTNEKLFF
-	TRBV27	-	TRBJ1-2	TGTGCCAGCAGTTTAAGCCAGAATAACTATGGCTACACCTTC	CASSLSQNNYGYTF
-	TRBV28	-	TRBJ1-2	TGTGCCAGCACGCCCGGGGGTTATGGCTACACCTTC	CASTPGGYGYTF
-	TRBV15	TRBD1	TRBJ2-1	TGTGCCACCAGCTCATGGACAGGGATCAGCAATGAGCAGTTCTTC	CATSSWTGISNEQFF
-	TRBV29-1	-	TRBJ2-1	TGCAGCGTTGCCAGGGCTCTACGGAATGAGCAGTTCTTC	CSVARALRNEQFF
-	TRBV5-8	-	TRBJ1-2	TGTGCCAGCAGCTTGGGCACTAGGCGTTCCGGCTACACCTTC	CASSLGTRRSGYTF
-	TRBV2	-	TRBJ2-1	TGTGCCAGCGGGGATCCGTTACGCGACAATGAGCAGTTCTTC	CASGDPLRDNEQFF
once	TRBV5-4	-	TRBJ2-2	TGTGCCAGCAGCTTGTTTTCGACTGGTCCGAGGGAGCTGTTTTTT	CASSLFSTGPRELFF
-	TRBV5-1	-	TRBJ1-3	TGCGCCAGCAGCCCCAACGGAAACACCATATATTTT	CASSPNGNTIYF
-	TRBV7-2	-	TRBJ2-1	TGTGCCAGCAGCCCCCCCGCAGGAGCCGGCTCCTACAATGAGCAGTTCTTC	CASSPPAGAGSYNEQFF
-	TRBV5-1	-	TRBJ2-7	TGCGCCAGCAGCGACTCGACAGGCGGAGGGTTCTTC	CASSDSTGGGFF
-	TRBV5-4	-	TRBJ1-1	TGTGCCAGCAGCCGCCCGGGACCGGCCACCCGTGAAGCTTTCTTT	CASSRPGPATREAFF
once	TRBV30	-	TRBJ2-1	TGTGCCTGGAGTAAGGCGGCTACCTCCCCCAATGAGCAGTTCTTC	CAWSKAATSPNEQFF
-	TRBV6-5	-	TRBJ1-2	TGTGCCAGCAGTCAAACAGGGTACGGCTACACCTTC	CASSQTGYGYTF
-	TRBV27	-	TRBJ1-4	TGTGCCAGCTCCGGCGGGGGGTCTAATGAAAAACTGTTTTTT	CASSGGGSNEKLFF